Sequencing of this T cell receptor (beta chain) was carried out in a study of shared clonotypes between healthy human individuals. Study-wide results and limits: The study drew on few donors, limiting represented genetic and exposure-history diversity.

The protocol was immunoSEQ multiplex PCR, while the TCRdb copy is restricted to in-frame clones and leaves out a portion. The sample yields approximately 340,000 clones, about 74% seen once. Germline lookup yields CDR1 MDHEN and CDR2 SYDVKM. CDR3 length: 15 residues. The V gene lost 4 bases and the J gene lost 3 bases, with 13 bases spanning the gap. Regarding this clone: Its target is not known.

The clonotype comes from a man aged 30 to 39 in good health. The genes are TRBV28 and TRBJ1-5; D possibly corresponds to TRBD1 (5 bases). Sequencing was done on a sample of memory CD4+ T cells sorted from blood. The subset: CD45RA-negative fraction. CDR3: CASSYTGAYNQPQHF. Here the CDR3 DNA reads TGTGCCAGCAGTTATACCGGGGCATACAATCAGCCCCAGCATTTT.